One sample yielded the 31 T cell receptor beta chains listed below, sequenced in a study of blood T cell repertoires in COVID-19. Measured with immunoSEQ multiplex PCR; TCRdb has only the in-frame clones, and not every one. The sample has approximately 180,000 clones; roughly 88% are singletons. The sequenced sample consisted of peripheral blood. Source of these receptors: a woman aged 80 or over with acute or convalescent COVID-19.

The rearrangement links TRBV6-4 to TRBJ2-1; 8 positions agree with TRBD2. CDR1 and CDR2 (germline): MRHNA, SNTAGT. The length of the CDR3 is 16 residues. With 4 bases clipped from V and 2 bases from J, the junction kept 7 bases outside the gene matches. The CDR3 here is CASSAAGGRTYNEQFF. The CDR3 DNA follows: TGTGCCAGCAGTGCGGCGGGAGGCCGGACCTACAATGAGCAGTTCTTC.

This clone came up a few times. The gene calls are TRBV24-1 and TRBJ2-7, with D unresolved. V was cut by 6 bases and J by 6 bases, with 8 bases left in between. This CDR3 has 11 residues. Germline CDR1 and CDR2: KGHDR and SFDVKD. In DNA, the CDR3 is TGTGCCACCAGTTATCTCGGCGAGCAGTACTTC. Amino acid sequence: CATSYLGEQYF.

The J gene is TRBJ1-1, the V gene TRBV5-1, with a possible D match to TRBD1 (6 bases). The CDR3 runs 16 residues. Germline CDR1 and CDR2: SGHRS and YFSETQ. The germline V and J ends were trimmed by 0 bases and 9 bases, with 21 bases remaining between them. CDR3 amino acids: CASSLEGHRADGKAFF. The CDR3 DNA reads as TGCGCCAGCAGCTTGGAGGGACACCGGGCCGATGGAAAAGCTTTCTTT.

V is TRBV6-6 and J is TRBJ2-5; 10 nucleotides align to TRBD1. Germline assignment: CDR1 MNHNY and CDR2 SVGAGI (reference sequence). J gave up 5 bases and V 6 bases, and 6 bases lay outside the gene matches. The CDR3 loop spans 14 amino acids. Here the CDR3 DNA reads TGTGCCAGCAGCCAAGGGGGACAGGGGGAGACCCAGTACTTC. As protein: CASSQGGQGETQYF.

The chain uses TRBV5-4 and TRBJ2-1, with D perhaps matching TRBD2 (7 bases). The V and J ends lost 2 bases and 0 bases respectively, with 12 bases between them. CDR1 is SGHNT, CDR2 YYREEE, per germline (reference sequence). This CDR3 has 16 amino acids. CDR3 nucleotide sequence: TGTGCCAGCAGCTTTGGGGGGGCGAGCTCCTACAATGAGCAGTTCTTC. As protein: CASSFGGASSYNEQFF.

This sequence joins TRBV5-6 and TRBJ1-1; weak D call: TRBD1 (6 bases). The CDR3 sequence is 15 residues long. Germline V gene data show CDR1 as SGHDT and CDR2 as YYEEEE. Trimming shortened V by 4 bases and J by 3 bases, and 16 bases separated the two germline ends. The CDR3 region has the DNA TGTGCCAGCAGCCCGACGCTGGGGGCGTACACTGAAGCTTTCTTT. This encodes CASSPTLGAYTEAFF.

V and J are TRBV27 and TRBJ2-3; 8 positions match TRBD2. Germline V lookup: CDR1 MNHEY, CDR2 SMNVEV (reference sequence). The CDR3 loop spans 12 amino acids. J lost 6 bases, V lost 6 bases, and 2 bases had no gene match. The chain's CDR3 is CASRSGGDTQYF. CDR3 DNA sequence: TGTGCCAGCAGATCGGGGGGGGATACGCAGTATTTT.

The sample holds a few counts of this clone. This chain links TRBV7-3 with TRBJ2-1; possibly TRBD2 for D (6 bases). This CDR3 region has 14 residues. Germline CDR1 reads SGHTA; CDR2 reads FQGTGA. V was cut by 0 bases and J by 7 bases, with 10 bases left in between. The CDR3 DNA follows: TGTGCCAGCAGCTTAACGGGGGGAGCTAATGAGCAGTTCTTC. This encodes CASSLTGGANEQFF. The full variable domain, completed using reference TRBV7-3 and TRBJ2-1, is GAGVSQTPSNKVTEKGKYVELRCDPISGHTALYWYRQSLGQGPEFLIYFQGTGAADDSGLPNDRFFAVRPEGSVSTLKIQRTERGDSAVYLCASSLTGGANEQFFGPGTRLTVL.

The chain recombines TRBV5-5 with TRBJ2-5, with TRBD2 identical over 11 bases. CDR1 and CDR2 (germline): SGHKS, YYEKEE (reference sequence). V trimming: 1 base; J trimming: 6 bases; junction bases outside the gene matches: 2. This CDR3 has 14 amino acids. DNA for the CDR3: TGTGCCAGCAGCTTGTCTAGCGGGAGGCAGACCCAGTACTTC. Amino acid sequence: CASSLSSGRQTQYF.

The rearrangement uses TRBV5-1 and TRBJ1-1, with 8 bases aligning to TRBD1. The junction had 8 bases not matched to a gene; V was cut back by 0 bases and J by 4 bases. Germline V CDR1 and CDR2: SGHRS, YFSETQ. The CDR3 runs to 16 residues. The CDR3 nucleotides are TGCGCCAGCAGCTTGGTGGCCAGGGGGCGCGGCACTGAAGCTTTCTTT. Amino acid sequence: CASSLVARGRGTEAFF.

CDR3 protein: CASSYSGSPSKPQHF. In DNA form, the CDR3 reads TGTGCCAGCAGTTACTCTGGGAGCCCGAGTAAGCCCCAGCATTTT. V is TRBV6-5 and J is TRBJ1-5; D gene unclear. V was trimmed by 0 bases and J by 8 bases, leaving 14 bases between them. Germline CDR1 is MNHEY and CDR2 is SVGAGI. The CDR3 covers 15 residues.

The chain recombines TRBV19 with TRBJ1-5; TRBD1 aligns across 7 bases. CDR3 length: 15 residues. V dropped 3 bases and J dropped 0; count of bases not matched to a gene: 2. CDR1 LNHDA and CDR2 SQIVND come from the germline V gene (reference sequence). As DNA, the CDR3 is TGTGCCAGTAGTATGGACAGGTTTAGCAATCAGCCCCAGCATTTT. Its protein is CASSMDRFSNQPQHF.

The gene calls are TRBV7-9 and TRBJ1-2; the match to TRBD1 covers 8 bases. The CDR3 is 15 amino acids. CDR1 is SEHNR, CDR2 FQNEAQ, per germline (reference sequence). Unmatched junction bases numbered 12, after V lost 5 bases and J lost 7 bases. DNA for the CDR3: TGTGCCAGCAGCCCCCTGGACAGGGAGTCGGCTGGCTACACCTTC. Translating it yields CASSPLDRESAGYTF. The variable domain in full, with the rest retrieved from reference TRBV7-9 and TRBJ1-2, is DTGVSQNPRHKITKRGQNVTFRCDPISEHNRLYWYRQTLGQGPEFLTYFQNEAQLEKSRLLSDRFSAERPKGSFSTLEIQRTEQGDSAMYLCASSPLDRESAGYTFGSGTRLTVV.

This chain joins TRBV2 and TRBJ2-5; D is perhaps TRBD2 (5 bases). There are 13 residues in the CDR3. Germline V gene lookup returns CDR1 SNHLY and CDR2 FYNNEI. Trimming took off 6 bases at V and 4 bases at J, with 12 bases between the two ends. CDR3 loop: CASSLRDTETQYF. CDR3 nucleotides: TGTGCCAGCAGCCTCCGGGATACAGAGACCCAGTACTTC. Variable domain in full (rest from reference TRBV2 and TRBJ2-5): EPEVTQTPSHQVTQMGQEVILRCVPISNHLYFYWYRQILGQKVEFLVSFYNNEISEKSEIFDDQFSVERPDGSNFTLKIRSTKLEDSAMYFCASSLRDTETQYFGPGTRLLVL.

The rearrangement uses TRBV29-1 and TRBJ2-2; tentative D call: TRBD2 (5 bases). The CDR3 spans 14 residues. V gave up 6 bases and J gave up 1 base, with 12 bases separating them. CDR1 and CDR2 (germline): SQVTM, ANQGSEA. The CDR3 is CSVAGSLNTGELFF. In DNA form, the CDR3 reads TGCAGCGTGGCGGGTTCTTTGAACACCGGGGAGCTGTTTTTT.

In its sample, this clone was seen once. The chain links TRBV11-3 to TRBJ2-3, with 7 bases lining up with TRBD2. Germline V gene data show CDR1 as SGHNT and CDR2 as YENEEA. The CDR3 is 14 residues long. The V segment lost 8 bases and the J segment 2 bases; nucleotides outside the gene matches: 7. CDR3 region: CASSGGLPTDTQYF. In DNA, the CDR3 is TGTGCCAGCTCCGGGGGACTACCCACAGATACGCAGTATTTT.

This clone has a single count. The chain carries TRBV27 and TRBJ2-2; TRBD1 might be the D (5 bases). The germline CDR1 and CDR2 sequences are MNHEY and SMNVEV (reference sequence). The ends were cut back, 7 bases at V and 6 bases at J, with 18 bases in the middle. The CDR3 length is 15 residues. CDR3 coding DNA: TGTGCCAGCACCAGGGCAATCCTCTTCCCCGGGGAGCTGTTTTTT. It yields the protein CASTRAILFPGELFF.

The chain employs TRBV14 and TRBJ1-2; 9 nucleotides match TRBD1. The CDR3 totals 15 residues. The germline gives CDR1 SGHDN, CDR2 FVKESK. The trim removed 1 base at V and 4 bases at J, leaving 4 bases unmatched. CDR3 nucleotides: TGTGCCAGCAGCCAAGTTGCGGGACAGGGCTATGGCTACACCTTC. Translating it yields CASSQVAGQGYGYTF.

The V gene is TRBV18, the J gene TRBJ1-1; D is unclear. CDR1 is KGHSH, CDR2 LQKENI, per germline. This CDR3 contains 14 residues. V was cut by 6 bases and J by 1 base, with 12 bases left in between. The CDR3 here is CASSPGSKNTEAFF. Written as DNA, the CDR3 is TGTGCCAGCTCTCCGGGGTCCAAGAACACTGAAGCTTTCTTT.

This chain connects TRBV11-2 to TRBJ1-3, with D tentatively TRBD1 (5 bases). This CDR3 has 17 amino acids. Trimming removed 1 base from V and 0 bases from J, with 13 bases in between. The germline CDR1 and CDR2 sequences are SGHAT and FQNNGV. The DNA of the CDR3 is TGTGCCAGCAGCTTAGGGACCGGGGGAAGCTCTGGAAACACCATATATTTT. This gives the protein CASSLGTGGSSGNTIYF.

The rearrangement uses TRBV9 and TRBJ2-2, with D perhaps TRBD1 (5 bases). The CDR3 totals 13 residues. Germline V gene lookup returns CDR1 SGDLS and CDR2 YYNGEE. The V end was cut by 4 bases, the J end by 4 bases, with 8 bases between. CDR3 sequence reads: CASSQGLTGELFF. The CDR3 bases are TGTGCCAGCAGCCAGGGTCTCACCGGGGAGCTGTTTTTT.

This chain uses TRBV9 with TRBJ2-7; 7 positions match TRBD1. Germline V gene data show CDR1 as SGDLS and CDR2 as YYNGEE. This CDR3 is 15 amino acids long. The J segment lost 0 bases and the V segment lost 0 bases, leaving 3 bases of the junction unmatched. CDR3 sequence reads: CASSVGPGGSYEQYF. In DNA, the CDR3 is TGTGCCAGCAGCGTAGGCCCAGGGGGCTCCTACGAGCAGTACTTC.

The chain combines TRBV4-3 with TRBJ1-1, with D perhaps matching TRBD1 (6 bases). The CDR3 runs 19 residues. Trimming pared 0 bases from V and 4 bases from J, leaving 24 bases between. CDR1 and CDR2 (germline): LGHNA, YSLEER. CDR3 coding DNA: TGCGCCAGCAGCCAAGATTCGAACCCAACAGGGCCTCACGGCACTGAAGCTTTCTTT. Its protein product is CASSQDSNPTGPHGTEAFF.

The J gene is TRBJ2-3, the V gene TRBV3-1 (or the pseudogene TRBV3-2); 11 positions agree with TRBD2. This CDR3 has 17 amino acids. With 2 bases clipped from V and 4 bases from J, the junction kept 8 bases outside the gene matches. The germline CDR1 and CDR2 sequences are LGHDT and YNNKEL (reference sequence). Here the CDR3 reads CASSQRSGRARADTQYF. The CDR3 DNA is TGTGCCAGCAGCCAACGTAGCGGGAGGGCCAGGGCAGATACGCAGTATTTT.

The rearrangement joins TRBV2 to TRBJ1-5; D may be TRBD1 (5 bases). Trimming cost V 2 bases and J 4 bases, with 12 bases left between them. In germline, CDR1 is SNHLY, CDR2 FYNNEI. The CDR3 length is 15 residues. CDR3 loop: CASSEQGTANQPQHF. In DNA, the CDR3 is TGTGCCAGCAGTGAACAGGGTACGGCGAATCAGCCCCAGCATTTT.

The chain carries TRBV7-2 and TRBJ1-6; no reliable D call. V was trimmed by 1 base and J by 9 bases, leaving 10 bases between them. The CDR3 spans 14 residues. Germline V gives CDR1 SGHTA, CDR2 FQGNSA. As DNA, the CDR3 is TGTGCCAGCAGCTTAGATTCCCAGTCTTCACCCCTCCACTTT. Its protein is CASSLDSQSSPLHF.

The rearrangement joins TRBV11-2 to TRBJ1-1, with D possibly being TRBD1 (5 bases). This CDR3 contains 15 residues. V shed 1 base and J shed 5 bases, with 14 bases lying between them. Looked up from germline, CDR1 is SGHAT and CDR2 is FQNNGV. The CDR3 is CASSLVGPGLTEAFF. The CDR3 nucleotides are TGTGCCAGCAGCTTAGTCGGGCCAGGGTTGACTGAAGCTTTCTTT.

The V and J genes are TRBV7-9 and TRBJ2-2, with TRBD2 matching 13 bases. The CDR3 length is 15 residues. Germline CDR1 and CDR2: SEHNR and FQNEAQ (reference sequence). Trimming removed 5 bases from V and 9 bases from J; junction bases left unmatched: 6. CDR3 DNA sequence: TGTGCCAGCAGCCAAAGGACTAGCGGGAGCCGGGAGCTGTTTTTT. This gives the protein CASSQRTSGSRELFF.

The rearrangement joins TRBV18 to TRBJ1-2; 9 nucleotides line up with TRBD1. J was trimmed by 7 bases and V by 4 bases; bases with no gene match: 10. Germline CDR1 KGHSH, CDR2 LQKENI. The CDR3 spans 15 residues. CDR3 residues: CASSHAGTGKGGYTF. The CDR3 bases are TGTGCCAGCTCACACGCCGGGACAGGGAAGGGTGGCTACACCTTC.

Worth noting for this clone: Other DNA sequences of this sample code for an identical CDR3. This chain connects TRBV5-4 to TRBJ2-7; 11 bases align to TRBD2. V was pared by 4 bases and J by 2 bases, with 5 bases of the junction left unmatched. Germline CDR1 and CDR2: SGHNT and YYREEE (reference sequence). The CDR3 contains 15 residues. This CDR3 reads CASSPGTSGTYEQYF. In nucleotides, the CDR3 is TGTGCCAGCAGCCCCGGGACTAGCGGCACCTACGAGCAGTACTTC. The full variable domain, completed using reference TRBV5-4 and TRBJ2-7, is ETGVTQSPTHLIKTRGQQVTLRCSSQSGHNTVSWYQQALGQGPQFIFQYYREEENGRGNFPPRFSGLQFPNYSSELNVNALELDDSALYLCASSPGTSGTYEQYFGPGTRLTVT.

The chain has TRBV19 and TRBJ2-2; 8 nucleotides line up with TRBD2. Germline CDR1 and CDR2: LNHDA and SQIVND (reference sequence). The CDR3 runs 15 residues. With 1 base clipped from V and 4 bases from J, the junction kept 2 bases outside the gene matches. The CDR3 sequence is CASSIGGGSTGELFF. The CDR3 bases are TGTGCCAGTAGTATAGGCGGGGGGTCCACCGGGGAGCTGTTTTTT.